Each of the 22 T cell receptor beta chains below was sequenced from the same sample in a study of human T cells and chemical hapten exposure. The time point denotes: patch test 3, about 24 weeks after DPC sensitization. Documented treatment: therapeutic diphenylcyclopropenone sensitization with weekly scalp DPC. TCRdb ran MiXCR on the RACE reads and lists one entry per CDR3 protein. Here the sample spans 110,000 or so distinct CDR3 sequences, under 40% being singletons. The sample in question was whole blood, obtained in connection with sensitization to the hapten diphenylcyclopropenone (DPC). Receptor source: a middle-aged man with alopecia areata. Some clones in this sample may be carry-over from other donors' samples.

This clonotype was seen a handful of times. The chain combines TRBV5-1 with TRBJ2-2; D gene ambiguous. Germline CDR1 and CDR2: SGHRS and YFSETQ. The ends were cut back, 0 bases at V and 0 bases at J, with 6 bases in the middle. The CDR3 covers 15 residues. The CDR3 DNA reads as TGCGCCAGCAGCTTGGACAGACCGAACACCGGGGAGCTGTTTTTT. The encoded protein is CASSLDRPNTGELFF.

The sample holds a few counts of this clonotype. The chain joins TRBV4-3 to TRBJ2-2; D gene uncertain. V was trimmed by 4 bases and J by 6 bases, leaving 15 bases between them. This CDR3 spans 15 amino acids. In germline, CDR1 is LGHNA, CDR2 YSLEER. The CDR3 sequence is CASSRSRQSAGELFF. The CDR3 DNA follows: TGCGCCAGCAGCCGGTCTCGGCAGTCGGCCGGGGAGCTGTTTTTT.

This chain uses TRBV28 with TRBJ2-3; 8 positions match TRBD2. This CDR3 comprises 15 residues. Germline V gene data show CDR1 as MDHEN and CDR2 as SYDVKM. J gave up 4 bases and V 3 bases, and 6 bases lay outside the gene matches. CDR3 coding DNA: TGTGCCAGCAGTTTTTTTCCGGGAGGGGCAGATACGCAGTATTTT. The encoded protein is CASSFFPGGADTQYF. Variable domain in full (rest from reference TRBV28 and TRBJ2-3): DVKVTQSSRYLVKRTGEKVFLECVQDMDHENMFWYRQDPGLGLRLIYFSYDVKMKEKGDIPEGYSVSREKKERFSLILESASTNQTSMYLCASSFFPGGADTQYFGPGTRLTVL.

This clonotype was observed a few times. The J gene is TRBJ2-1, the V gene TRBV12-3 or TRBV12-4; D remains unclear. Trimming pared 5 bases from V and 5 bases from J, leaving 4 bases between. The CDR3 runs to 11 residues. The CDR3 nucleotides read TGTGCCAGCAGTCTTCACAATGAGCAGTTCTTC. Translated: CASSLHNEQFF.

The gene calls are TRBV6-2 or TRBV6-3 and TRBJ2-6; D may correspond to TRBD1 or TRBD2 (5 bases each). The V end lost 0 bases, the J end lost 0 bases, and 9 bases lay between the germline ends. Germline CDR1 and CDR2: MNHEY and SVGEGT. There are 17 residues in the CDR3. CDR3 nucleotides: TGTGCCAGCAGTTACTCCGGGGCGAGCTCTGGGGCCAACGTCCTGACTTTC. It is translated as CASSYSGASSGANVLTF.

The chain couples TRBV27 to TRBJ1-1; D remains unclear. The germline CDR1 and CDR2 sequences are MNHEY and SMNVEV (reference sequence). Trimming shortened V by 4 bases and J by 8 bases, and 20 bases separated the two germline ends. The CDR3 totals 15 residues. CDR3 residues: CASSSTPRMNFEAFF. CDR3 nucleotides: TGTGCCAGCAGTTCCACCCCCCGAATGAATTTCGAAGCTTTCTTT.

This clonotype has just a few counts. The genes are TRBV20-1 and TRBJ2-3; 9 positions match TRBD2. CDR1 DFQATT and CDR2 SNEGSKA come from the germline V gene (reference sequence). V was pared by 1 base and J by 0 bases, with 8 bases of the junction left unmatched. The CDR3 totals 17 residues. The CDR3 region has the DNA TGCAGTGCTAGAGCCCTCCTTAGCGGGGGTAGCACAGATACGCAGTATTTT. This gives the protein CSARALLSGGSTDTQYF.

Only a few counts were recorded for this clonotype. The chain is built from TRBV6-2 or TRBV6-3 and TRBJ2-7, with TRBD1 matching over 10 bases. The CDR3 loop spans 16 amino acids. V lost 2 bases to trimming and J lost 5 bases; unmatched junction nucleotides: 9. The V gene's germline CDR1 is MNHEY and CDR2 SVGEGT. CDR3 DNA: TGTGCCAGCAGTTACGTCGTGGGACAGGGGCCGGACGAGCAGTACTTC. It specifies CASSYVVGQGPDEQYF.

The chain couples TRBV27 to TRBJ2-7; D is uncertain. V was cut by 1 base and J by 6 bases, with 13 bases left in between. The CDR3 contains 14 residues. The germline gives CDR1 MNHEY, CDR2 SMNVEV (reference sequence). DNA for the CDR3: TGTGCCAGCAGTTTATGGCCACAGTCTCCCGAGCAGTACTTC. Translation gives CASSLWPQSPEQYF.

The rearrangement uses TRBV7-8 and TRBJ1-2; D remains ambiguous. The CDR3 runs 16 residues. Trimming cost V 4 bases and J 3 bases, with 18 bases left between them. CDR1 and CDR2 from the germline V gene are SGHVS and FQNEAQ. The CDR3 reads CASSSALGNTDYGYTF. The CDR3, as DNA: TGTGCCAGCAGCTCCGCGTTGGGAAATACCGACTATGGCTACACCTTC.

In its sample, this clonotype was seen many times. The CDR3 here is CSALEGAEGKLFF. The CDR3 DNA follows: TGCAGCGCTTTGGAGGGGGCAGAGGGAAAACTGTTTTTT. V usage is TRBV29-1 and J usage is TRBJ1-4; 7 positions match TRBD1. V dropped 7 bases and J dropped 10; count of bases not matched to a gene: 12. There are 13 residues in the CDR3. Germline V gene lookup returns CDR1 SQVTM and CDR2 ANQGSEA.

Only a few counts were recorded for this clonotype. The V and J genes are TRBV4-3 and TRBJ2-2; 9 bases are shared with TRBD1. The CDR3 has 17 amino acids. The V and J ends lost 3 bases and 2 bases, in that order; junction bases with no gene match: 7. Germline-derived CDR1 and CDR2 are LGHNA and YSLEER. CDR3 sequence: CASSQYRTGANTGELFF. CDR3 nucleotides: TGCGCCAGCAGCCAGTACCGGACAGGGGCAAACACCGGGGAGCTGTTTTTT.

A few counts support this clonotype. V is TRBV27 and J is TRBJ2-5; the D is unclear. Germline V gene sequence: CDR1 MNHEY, CDR2 SMNVEV (reference sequence). This CDR3 has 14 residues. Trimming shortened V by 0 bases and J by 4 bases, and 9 bases separated the two germline ends. CDR3 sequence: CASSLSGYGETQYF. The CDR3 nucleotides are TGTGCCAGCAGTTTATCGGGGTATGGAGAGACCCAGTACTTC.

V usage is TRBV9 and J usage is TRBJ2-7; D is possibly TRBD2 (5 bases). Trimming stripped 3 bases from V and 0 bases from J, with 10 bases between. The CDR3 sequence is 14 residues long. Germline V lookup: CDR1 SGDLS, CDR2 YYNGEE. CDR3 protein: CASSAQRSSYEQYF. DNA of the CDR3: TGTGCCAGCAGCGCCCAGCGGAGCTCCTACGAGCAGTACTTC. Combining the CDR3 with reference TRBV9 and TRBJ2-7 gives the whole variable domain DSGVTQTPKHLITATGQRVTLRCSPRSGDLSVYWYQQSLDQGLQFLIQYYNGEERAKGNILERFSAQQFPDLHSELNLSSLELGDSALYFCASSAQRSSYEQYFGPGTRLTVT.

This chain links TRBV20-1 with TRBJ1-2, with TRBD1 matching over 12 bases. Trimming cost V 1 base and J 7 bases; bases outside gene matches: 7. This CDR3 region has 15 residues. Germline V gene data show CDR1 as DFQATT and CDR2 as SNEGSKA (reference sequence). The CDR3 DNA sequence: TGCAGTGCTAGAGTGGGGACAGGGGGCGCAACTGGCTACACCTTC. Translating it yields CSARVGTGGATGYTF.

J is TRBJ1-1 and V is TRBV14; TRBD1 is a possible D gene (5 bases). V was shortened by 0 bases and J by 1 base, with 12 bases between the two germline ends. The CDR3 contains 16 residues. Germline V gene data show CDR1 as SGHDN and CDR2 as FVKESK. The chain's CDR3 is CASSQEGPRENTEAFF. In nucleotides, the CDR3 is TGTGCCAGCAGCCAAGAAGGCCCCAGGGAGAACACTGAAGCTTTCTTT. Variable domain in full (rest from reference TRBV14 and TRBJ1-1): EAGVTQFPSHSVIEKGQTVTLRCDPISGHDNLYWYRRVMGKEIKFLLHFVKESKQDESGMPNNRFLAERTGGTYSTLKVQPAELEDSGVYFCASSQEGPRENTEAFFGQGTRLTVV.

V is TRBV7-2 and J is TRBJ2-3, with TRBD2 matching over 11 bases. J lost 0 bases, V lost 5 bases, and 7 bases had no gene match. Looked up from germline, CDR1 is SGHTA and CDR2 is FQGNSA. The CDR3 consists of 17 residues. CDR3 DNA: TGTGCCAGCAGCGCCGGGACTAGCGGTTATAGCACAGATACGCAGTATTTT. Its translation is CASSAGTSGYSTDTQYF.

This clonotype was detected a few times. J is TRBJ1-1 and V is TRBV3-1, with 7 bases matching TRBD1. This CDR3 has 15 amino acids. The ends lost 0 bases at V and 4 bases at J; junction bases unmatched: 5. CDR1 and CDR2 from the germline V gene are LGHDT and YNNKEL (reference sequence). Here the CDR3 reads CASSQDLTGSTEAFF. In nucleotides, the CDR3 is TGTGCCAGCAGCCAAGACCTGACAGGGTCCACTGAAGCTTTCTTT. The full variable domain, its missing parts supplied by reference TRBV3-1 and TRBJ1-1, is DTAVSQTPKYLVTQMGNDKSIKCEQNLGHDTMYWYKQDSKKFLKIMFSYNNKELIINETVPNRFSPKSPDKAHLNLHINSLELGDSAVYFCASSQDLTGSTEAFFGQGTRLTVV.

The genes are TRBV20-1 and TRBJ2-7, with D tentatively TRBD1 (6 bases). CDR3 size: 15 residues. V lost 0 bases to trimming and J lost 2 bases, with 14 bases between them. In germline, CDR1 is DFQATT, CDR2 SNEGSKA (reference sequence). The CDR3 is CSARDWSGAAYEQYF. In DNA form, the CDR3 reads TGCAGTGCTAGAGATTGGTCAGGGGCAGCCTACGAGCAGTACTTC.

The sample holds one count of this clonotype. V usage is TRBV20-1 and J usage is TRBJ2-7; 7 bases line up with TRBD2. From germline, CDR1 is DFQATT and CDR2 SNEGSKA (reference sequence). This CDR3 is 12 amino acids long. V dropped 3 bases and J dropped 5; count of bases not matched to a gene: 4. CDR3 residues: CSARGGSHEQYF. Written as DNA, the CDR3 is TGCAGTGCTAGGGGAGGGTCCCACGAGCAGTACTTC.

The gene calls are TRBV29-1 and TRBJ2-6; D unresolved. V dropped 7 bases and J dropped 0 bases, with 10 bases sitting between them. The CDR3 covers 14 residues. Germline-derived CDR1 and CDR2 are SQVTM and ANQGSEA. CDR3 DNA sequence: TGCAGCGCCATATACCGCTCTGGGGCCAACGTCCTGACTTTC. This codes for CSAIYRSGANVLTF.

This clonotype was detected only a few times. This rearrangement joins TRBV29-1 to TRBJ2-3, with a tentative D call TRBD2 (5 bases). Deletions cut 2 bases from V and 7 bases from J, with 13 bases between. The CDR3 consists of 13 residues. In germline, CDR1 is SQVTM, CDR2 ANQGSEA. The CDR3 spells CSVEPDSSYTQYF. The CDR3, as DNA: TGCAGCGTTGAACCGGACTCCTCATATACGCAGTATTTT.